Listed here is a single T cell receptor (beta chain). This CDR3 has 15 amino acids. V dropped 3 bases and J dropped 3 bases, with 12 bases sitting between them. Germline V CDR1 and CDR2: SGDLS, YYNGEE. These data belong to a study of cytomegalovirus exposure and HLA in healthy donors. All donors participated as healthy donors of bone marrow. PCR employed 60 Vbeta and 13 Jbeta primers. Measured with immunoSEQ multiplex PCR; TCRdb has only the in-frame clones, and not every one. The table records roughly 150,000 clones, about two thirds of them present only once. The sequence was collected from a man in his 60s in good health and CMV-seronegative. The chain recombines TRBV9 with TRBJ2-2; the D gene is possibly TRBD1 (5 bases). Sequencing was carried out using PBMCs. The CDR3 DNA reads as TGTGCCAGCAGCGGAAGGGGCGCGGACACCGGGGAGCTGTTTTTT. Protein product: CASSGRGADTGELFF. The full variable domain, with the rest looked up from reference TRBV9 and TRBJ2-2, is DSGVTQTPKHLITATGQRVTLRCSPRSGDLSVYWYQQSLDQGLQFLIQYYNGEERAKGNILERFSAQQFPDLHSELNLSSLELGDSALYFCASSGRGADTGELFFGEGSRLTVL.